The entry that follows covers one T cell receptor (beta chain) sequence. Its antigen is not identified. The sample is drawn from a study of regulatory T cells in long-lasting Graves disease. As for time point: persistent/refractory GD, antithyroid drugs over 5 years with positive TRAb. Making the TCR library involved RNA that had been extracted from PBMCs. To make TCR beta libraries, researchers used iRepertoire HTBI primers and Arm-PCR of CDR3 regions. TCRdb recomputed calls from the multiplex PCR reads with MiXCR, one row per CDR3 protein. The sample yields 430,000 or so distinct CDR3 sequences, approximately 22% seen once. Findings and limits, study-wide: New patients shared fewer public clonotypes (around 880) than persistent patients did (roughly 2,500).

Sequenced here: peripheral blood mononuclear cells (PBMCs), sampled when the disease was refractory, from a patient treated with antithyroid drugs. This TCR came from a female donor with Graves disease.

The CDR3 sequence is CASSADTQYF. CDR3 nucleotide sequence: TGTGCCAGCAGCGCAGATACGCAGTATTTT. The chain recombines TRBV7-9 with TRBJ2-3; the D is unclear. The CDR3 length is 10 residues. V was trimmed by 5 bases and J by 4 bases, leaving 1 base between them. CDR1 is SEHNR, CDR2 FQNEAQ, per germline (reference sequence).